The source of this T cell receptor (beta chain) is a study of T-cell reconstitution after alpha-beta-depleted transplantation in children. The library targeted TCRbeta and was prepared with unique molecular identifiers. In TCRdb, the PCR reads were re-called with MiXCR into one record per CDR3 protein. This table holds more than 150,000 distinct CDR3 sequences, about 6.8% found once. This clonotype was seen many times. In germline, CDR1 is SGHVS, CDR2 FQNEAQ. The CDR3 length is 16 residues. V shed 4 bases and J 5 bases; nucleotides not matched to a gene: 11. The source was PBMCs from the stem cell graft donor, collected from the stem cell graft. The chain is built from TRBV7-8 and TRBJ1-5, with 7 bases identical to TRBD1. The TCR sequence derives from a human donor who donated a stem cell graft to a child with Wiskott-Aldrich syndrome. This chain's CDR3 is CASSSSAGTADQPQHF. The CDR3 nucleotides are TGTGCCAGCAGCTCGTCCGCCGGGACAGCAGATCAGCCCCAGCATTTT.